The 9 T cell receptor beta chains listed next were all sequenced from one sample in a study of T cell changes during pregnancy in multiple sclerosis (dated by TCRdb to the late 2010s). Libraries were prepared through the immunoSEQ multiplex PCR assay. As stored in TCRdb, this immuneACCESS dataset retains in-frame rearrangements with V and J assigned. A fraction of the clones does not appear; measured against another copy, unresolved V genes explain less than half of the discrepancy, and the remainder lacks a known reason. This sample lists about 80,000 clones; approximately 94% were detected once. The ten largest clones represent 2.5% of the sample. Source: peripheral blood, taken in the third trimester of pregnancy. These receptors came from a female donor with multiple sclerosis, enrolled in a pregnancy study.

The rearrangement joins TRBV19 to TRBJ1-6; 8 positions match TRBD1. This CDR3 spans 13 amino acids. Germline loops: CDR1 LNHDA, CDR2 SQIVND (reference sequence). The V gene end was trimmed by 8 bases and the J gene end by 5 bases; junction bases not matched to a gene: 2. Written as DNA, the CDR3 is TGTGCCAGTGGACAGGGTGATAATTCACCCCTCCACTTT. As protein: CASGQGDNSPLHF. The full variable domain, with the rest looked up from reference TRBV19 and TRBJ1-6, is DGGITQSPKYLFRKEGQNVTLSCEQNLNHDAMYWYRQDPGQGLRLIYYSQIVNDFQKGDIAEGYSVSREKKESFPLTVTSAQKNPTAFYLCASGQGDNSPLHFGNGTRLTVT.

V gene TRBV15 combines with J gene TRBJ1-5; 7 nucleotides agree with TRBD1. The length of the CDR3 is 14 residues. Germline values: CDR1 LNHNV, CDR2 YYDKDF (reference sequence). Trimming took 5 bases from V and 4 from J; bases not matched to a gene: 5. CDR3 bases: TGTGCCACCAGCGAAGGCAGGGGGAATCAGCCCCAGCATTTT. Protein sequence: CATSEGRGNQPQHF. Full variable domain (rest looked up from reference TRBV15 and TRBJ1-5): DAMVIQNPRYQVTQFGKPVTLSCSQTLNHNVMYWYQQKSSQAPKLLFHYYDKDFNNEADTPDNFQSRRPNTSFCFLDIRSPGLGDTAMYLCATSEGRGNQPQHFGDGTRLSIL.

The rearrangement uses TRBV9 and TRBJ1-6, with 10 bases lining up with TRBD1. V was clipped by 5 bases and J by 7 bases; unmatched bases: 9. The CDR3 is 16 residues long. CDR1 and CDR2 (germline): SGDLS, YYNGEE. In DNA form, the CDR3 reads TGTGCCAGCAGTCGCAGGACAGGGGGATCGAATTCACCCCTCCACTTT. This encodes CASSRRTGGSNSPLHF.

DNA of the CDR3: TGTGCCAGCTCACTGCGGGGCCGCTACAATGAGCAGTTCTTC. This gives the protein CASSLRGRYNEQFF. The chain carries TRBV6-5 and TRBJ2-1, with D possibly being TRBD2 (6 bases). This CDR3 is built from 14 residues. The V end lost 8 bases, the J end lost 3 bases, and 14 bases lay between the germline ends. CDR1 is MNHEY and CDR2 is SVGAGI in the germline V gene.

V is TRBV6-5 and J is TRBJ2-1; TRBD2 agrees at 15 bases. V was clipped by 5 bases and J by 8 bases; unmatched bases: 4. Germline CDR1 is MNHEY and CDR2 is SVGAGI. CDR3 length: 15 amino acids. Here the CDR3 reads CASSGGLAGGDEQFF. The CDR3, as DNA: TGTGCCAGCAGTGGGGGACTAGCGGGGGGCGATGAGCAGTTCTTC.

This chain joins TRBV13 and TRBJ1-4; perhaps TRBD1 as D (6 bases). CDR3 size: 14 residues. Trimming shortened V by 3 bases and J by 7 bases, and 12 bases separated the two germline ends. From germline, CDR1 is PRHDT and CDR2 FYEKMQ (reference sequence). CDR3 in amino acids: CASSLGRGFEKLFF. In nucleotides, the CDR3 is TGTGCCAGCAGCTTGGGAAGGGGGTTTGAAAAACTGTTTTTT.

The chain carries TRBV25-1 and TRBJ2-3; D is perhaps TRBD2 (6 bases). CDR3 length: 16 amino acids. The V end was cut by 2 bases, the J end by 4 bases, with 16 bases between. CDR1 is MGHDK and CDR2 is SYGVNS in the germline V gene. CDR3 DNA sequence: TGTGCCAGCAGTGAAGGGTCGGGGGATCCTGCAGATACGCAGTATTTT. It specifies CASSEGSGDPADTQYF.

Only one count was recorded for this clone. The gene calls are TRBV27 and TRBJ2-5, with D unclear. CDR3 length: 13 residues. Per the germline V gene, CDR1 is MNHEY and CDR2 is SMNVEV (reference sequence). Trimming cost V 5 bases and J 0 bases, with 7 bases left between them. The CDR3 region is CASSVANQETQYF. CDR3 DNA sequence: TGTGCCAGCAGTGTGGCAAACCAAGAGACCCAGTACTTC.

The chain carries TRBV19 and TRBJ1-5; TRBD1 might be the D (5 bases). V was pared by 0 bases and J by 5 bases, with 17 bases between. Germline lookup yields CDR1 LNHDA and CDR2 SQIVND (reference sequence). The CDR3 consists of 17 residues. The CDR3 protein is CASSIDGTGVGHQPQHF. The DNA for the CDR3 is TGTGCCAGTAGTATAGATGGAACGGGGGTCGGCCATCAGCCCCAGCATTTT. Filled out from reference TRBV19 and TRBJ1-5, the complete variable domain reads DGGITQSPKYLFRKEGQNVTLSCEQNLNHDAMYWYRQDPGQGLRLIYYSQIVNDFQKGDIAEGYSVSREKKESFPLTVTSAQKNPTAFYLCASSIDGTGVGHQPQHFGDGTRLSIL.